This T cell receptor (beta chain) was retrieved from a study of blood T cell repertoires in COVID-19. For the study at large: T cells, B-cell-depleted T cells, or PBMCs provided the cDNA or gDNA that served as material.

Germline assignment: CDR1 SGHNT and CDR2 YENEEA. Trimming at V came to 0 bases and at J to 7 bases, leaving 6 bases not matched to a gene. The CDR3 covers 15 residues. In the original processing: Scientists estimated how many nucleated cells there were by amplifying reference gene primers. The repertoire was sequenced with immunoSEQ multiplex PCR; TCRdb's copy has only in-frame clones and lacks some. V, J and clone size are taken as reported in that table, and D and trimming were inferred from the DNA itself. The sample yields over 70,000 clones, about 88% seen once. The chain uses TRBV11-3 and TRBJ1-2, with 9 bases fitting TRBD1. Sequenced: peripheral blood. The TCR was taken from a human donor in a cohort sampled during active COVID-19. The CDR3 sequence: CASSLEQRTGAGYTF. The CDR3, as DNA: TGTGCCAGCAGCTTAGAGCAAAGGACAGGGGCTGGCTACACCTTC.